The entry below gives a single T cell receptor (beta chain) sequence along with its context. The data derive from a study of OX40 agonist ivuxolimab in advanced cancers. V was clipped by 5 bases and J by 6 bases, with 16 bases between them. Germline V gene lookup returns CDR1 SGHTA and CDR2 FQGNSA. The CDR3 consists of 15 residues. Some clones are missing from TCRdb's copy, which holds only in-frame ones; the method was immunoSEQ multiplex PCR. The sample records tens of thousands of clones, about 88% being singletons. The material sequenced was CD4+ or CD8+ T cells sorted from blood, taken in a trial of the OX40 agonist ivuxolimab. The J gene is TRBJ1-4, the V gene TRBV7-2; possibly TRBD1 for D (6 bases). This clonotype was sampled from an adult with an advanced solid tumor such as melanoma, head and neck, liver or kidney cancer. Here the CDR3 reads CASSPISGHDEKLFF. CDR3 sequence (DNA): TGTGCCAGCAGCCCCATTTCGGGACATGATGAAAAACTGTTTTTT.